A selection of T cell receptor beta chains follows, all from one sample in a study of shared clonotypes between healthy human individuals. Sequencing was performed with immunoSEQ multiplex PCR; in TCRdb, only in-frame clones are kept and a portion is missing. The sample records approximately 1.5 million clones, roughly 98.5% being singletons. Sequencing was done on a sample of naive CD4+ T cells sorted from blood. The origin of the receptors is a man aged 25 to 40 in good health. The conserved cysteine and the conserved F or W are not part of the CDR3 here. Each record gives: CDR3 protein, D gene, J gene, V gene, CDR3 length. D genes are given only for firm matches.

CDR3 protein: ASSLEQGRTDTQY; D gene: -; J gene: TRBJ2-3; V gene: TRBV5-1; CDR3 length: 13
CDR3 protein: ASGIAGTTDTQY; D gene: TRBD2; J gene: TRBJ2-3; V gene: TRBV28; CDR3 length: 12
CDR3 protein: ASSLLLAGGSTDTQY; D gene: TRBD2; J gene: TRBJ2-3; V gene: TRBV11-2; CDR3 length: 15
CDR3 protein: AIGKGLRALEQF; D gene: -; J gene: TRBJ2-1; V gene: TRBV11-2; CDR3 length: 12
CDR3 protein: ASSIQEQTYEQY; D gene: -; J gene: TRBJ2-7; V gene: TRBV19; CDR3 length: 12
CDR3 protein: ASSIAGVTGELF; D gene: -; J gene: TRBJ2-2; V gene: TRBV19; CDR3 length: 12
CDR3 protein: ASSAPDRSGYGYT; D gene: TRBD1; J gene: TRBJ1-2; V gene: TRBV25-1; CDR3 length: 13
CDR3 protein: ASSLGHGRTNTEAF; D gene: -; J gene: TRBJ1-1; V gene: TRBV28; CDR3 length: 14
CDR3 protein: ASSGATGTGEEQF; D gene: TRBD1; J gene: TRBJ2-1; V gene: TRBV5-1; CDR3 length: 13
CDR3 protein: AWDLGDLYEQY; D gene: -; J gene: TRBJ2-7; V gene: TRBV30; CDR3 length: 11
CDR3 protein: ASSLEPSSYEQY; D gene: -; J gene: TRBJ2-7; V gene: TRBV5-4; CDR3 length: 12
CDR3 protein: ASSELSDEQY; D gene: -; J gene: TRBJ2-7; V gene: TRBV10-2; CDR3 length: 10
CDR3 protein: ASSEAGQGISEQF; D gene: -; J gene: TRBJ2-1; V gene: TRBV2; CDR3 length: 13
CDR3 protein: ASSLDWGQPQH; D gene: -; J gene: TRBJ1-5; V gene: TRBV11-2; CDR3 length: 11
CDR3 protein: ASSEWDRNNQPQH; D gene: TRBD1; J gene: TRBJ1-5; V gene: TRBV7-6; CDR3 length: 13